Only one count was recorded for the clone carrying this TCR beta chain. Its antigen is currently unknown. These data are taken from a study of T cell repertoires in cytomegalovirus infection. TCRdb processed the reads anew with MiXCR; each CDR3 protein has one entry. The sample lists roughly 860,000 distinct CDR3 sequences; 32% were seen once. V was clipped by 3 bases and J by 0 bases, with 11 bases between them. This CDR3 comprises 15 residues. CDR1 and CDR2 (germline): MNHNS, SASEGT. The clonotype originates from a human donor in good health (CMV status not recorded). Some clones in this sample may be carry-over from other donors' samples. Material: cultured CD8+ T cells from PBMCs, obtained from culture after CMV antigen stimulation. J is TRBJ1-2 and V is TRBV6-1; weak D call: TRBD1 (6 bases). CDR3 coding DNA: TGTGCCAGCAGTGATTATAGGACAGCTAACTATGGCTACACCTTC. It is translated as CASSDYRTANYGYTF.